The 20 T cell receptor beta chains below all came from one sample that was sequenced in a study of beta chain features in type 1 diabetes. Sequenced material consisted of expressed TCRB transcripts (all of the isolated RNA was reverse transcribed). Sequencing used immunoSEQ multiplex PCR; TCRdb keeps in-frame clones, though not all of them. The sample yields hundreds of thousands of clones, about 14% seen once. The sequencing input was central memory CD4+ T cells from blood. These TCRs come from a man younger than 45 in good health.

This clone was recorded many times. The chain couples TRBV7-2 to TRBJ1-1, with a possible D match to TRBD1 (5 bases). Germline V gene sequence: CDR1 SGHTA, CDR2 FQGNSA. There are 15 residues in the CDR3. Trimming pared 5 bases from V and 3 bases from J, leaving 16 bases between. The CDR3 coding sequence is TGTGCCAGCAGCCAGAGGGGATGGGGGGACACTGAAGCTTTCTTT. It codes for CASSQRGWGDTEAFF.

The rearrangement links TRBV6-5 to TRBJ2-1, with TRBD2 identical over 10 bases. Trimming took 6 bases from V and 4 from J; bases not matched to a gene: 6. There are 15 residues in the CDR3. Looked up from germline, CDR1 is MNHEY and CDR2 is SVGAGI. The CDR3 nucleotides read TGTGCCAGCAGAGCACTAGCGGGAACGTACAATGAGCAGTTCTTC. Encoded protein: CASRALAGTYNEQFF.

This chain connects TRBV11-3 to TRBJ2-3, with 10 bases fitting TRBD2. The CDR3 contains 17 residues. The V and J ends lost 5 bases and 1 base, in that order; junction bases with no gene match: 9. The germline CDR1 and CDR2 sequences are SGHNT and YENEEA. This chain's CDR3 is CASSPSGRGWGTDTQYF. CDR3 sequence (DNA): TGTGCCAGCAGCCCGAGCGGGAGGGGTTGGGGCACAGATACGCAGTATTTT.

This clone showed up just a few times. The genes are TRBV13 and TRBJ2-3, with 9 bases aligning to TRBD2. CDR3 length equals 18 residues. V was pared by 1 base and J by 3 bases, with 11 bases of the junction left unmatched. The germline V gene encodes CDR1 PRHDT and CDR2 FYEKMQ (reference sequence). The CDR3 nucleotides read TGTGCCAGCAGCTTAGTAGCCTTAGCGGGAGAGGGAACAGATACGCAGTATTTT. Translating gives CASSLVALAGEGTDTQYF.

This clone has more than one count but fewer than ten. The gene calls are TRBV29-1 and TRBJ2-1; TRBD1 matches 8 bases. The CDR3 consists of 14 residues. The J segment lost 4 bases and the V segment lost 3 bases, leaving 5 bases of the junction unmatched. Germline assignment: CDR1 SQVTM and CDR2 ANQGSEA. CDR3 nucleotides: TGCAGCGTTGAGGACAGGGACCAATACAATGAGCAGTTCTTC. This gives the protein CSVEDRDQYNEQFF.

There are many counts of this clone. This chain links TRBV19 with TRBJ2-1, with TRBD1 matching over 9 bases. V lost 5 bases and J lost 5; bases outside the gene matches: 16. The germline CDR1 and CDR2 sequences are LNHDA and SQIVND (reference sequence). The CDR3 runs 18 residues. The chain's CDR3 is CASSWGRGTGRLHNEQFF. CDR3 DNA sequence: TGTGCCAGTAGTTGGGGCAGAGGGACAGGGAGGTTGCACAATGAGCAGTTCTTC.

This rearrangement joins TRBV7-2 to TRBJ2-1, with D hard to call. Trimming shortened V by 5 bases and J by 10 bases, and 18 bases separated the two germline ends. Germline values: CDR1 SGHTA, CDR2 FQGNSA. CDR3 length equals 14 residues. CDR3 nucleotide sequence: TGTGCCAGCAGCCGATACGGACCCCCTGGCGAGCAGTTCTTC. It encodes CASSRYGPPGEQFF.

The gene calls are TRBV18 and TRBJ2-3; 15 nucleotides match TRBD2. The germline V gene has CDR1 KGHSH and CDR2 LQKENI. The CDR3 runs to 18 residues. Germline trimming cut 0 bases from V and 7 bases from J; bases unmatched to any gene: 8. CDR3 DNA: TGTGCCAGCTCACCACCGGGACTAGCGGGAGGCCCACGATATACGCAGTATTTT. Protein sequence: CASSPPGLAGGPRYTQYF.

J is TRBJ2-7 and V is TRBV6-1; tentatively, D is TRBD2 (5 bases). With 3 bases removed from V and 6 bases from J, the gap between germline ends came to 15 bases. This CDR3 spans 14 amino acids. Germline V gene sequence: CDR1 MNHNS, CDR2 SASEGT. This CDR3 reads CASSERWENSEQYF. CDR3 sequence (DNA): TGTGCCAGCAGTGAGCGTTGGGAGAATAGCGAGCAGTACTTC.

The chain has TRBV6-6 and TRBJ2-7, with D possibly TRBD1 on 6 matching bases. Trimming left V 6 bases short and J 1 base short, with 19 bases between. This CDR3 has 16 amino acids. Germline V gene data show CDR1 as MNHNY and CDR2 as SVGAGI (reference sequence). The CDR3 nucleotides are TGTGCCAGCAGCCTAACCGGGCCAGGGGTATCCTACGAGCAGTACTTC. This translates into CASSLTGPGVSYEQYF.

The sample holds a few counts of this clone. The chain employs TRBV6-6 and TRBJ2-4; the D gene is possibly TRBD2 (5 bases). V was shortened by 2 bases and J by 11 bases, with 13 bases between the two germline ends. The CDR3 loop spans 13 amino acids. CDR1 is MNHNY and CDR2 is SVGAGI in the germline V gene (reference sequence). The CDR3 DNA follows: TGTGCCAGCAGTTACGCCTCTCTGAGGGTTCAGTACTTC. Amino acid sequence: CASSYASLRVQYF.

This clone occurred many times. The chain combines TRBV18 with TRBJ2-5, with 8 bases that match TRBD1. V trimming: 1 base; J trimming: 5 bases; junction bases outside the gene matches: 0. CDR1 is KGHSH, CDR2 LQKENI, per germline. The CDR3 contains 13 residues. CDR3 region: CASSPRDRETQYF. The CDR3 nucleotides read TGTGCCAGCTCACCACGGGACAGGGAGACCCAGTACTTC.

This clone was seen more than once but under ten times. V usage is TRBV30 and J usage is TRBJ2-5, with no clear D. The CDR3 runs 12 residues. Trimming removed 0 bases at V and 2 bases at J, with 4 bases between. Germline values: CDR1 GTSNPN, CDR2 SVGIG (reference sequence). The CDR3 coding sequence is TGTGCCTGGAGTGTGTTACAAGAGACCCAGTACTTC. This sequence encodes CAWSVLQETQYF.

Note on this clone: At one end, the junction sequence differs from germline, possibly due to a read error. This chain uses TRBV7-7 with TRBJ2-5; 10 bases match TRBD2. Germline lookup yields CDR1 SSHAT and CDR2 FNYEAQ (reference sequence). This CDR3 spans 16 amino acids. The CDR3 DNA reads TGTGCTAGCAGCTTAGGATCTAGCGGGAGTGGAGAGACCCAGTACTTC. Translating gives CASSLGSSGSGETQYF.

In regard to this clone: An end of the junction does not agree with germline; a read error may underlie this. This chain uses TRBV6-5 with TRBJ1-3; 9 positions match TRBD1. Germline-derived CDR1 and CDR2 are MNHEY and SVGAGI. The CDR3 runs to 12 residues. The CDR3 reads CASKSSGTGYHF. For the CDR3, the DNA is TGTGCCTCGAAGTCTTCCGGGACAGGGTATCATTTT.

This clone was observed a few times. V usage is TRBV4-3 and J usage is TRBJ1-5, with a tentative D call TRBD1 (5 bases). Per the germline V gene, CDR1 is LGHNA and CDR2 is YSLEER. V was pared by 4 bases and J by 9 bases, with 13 bases between. This CDR3 contains 13 residues. This CDR3 is CASSRDSQGPQHF. The CDR3 DNA reads as TGCGCCAGCAGCCGAGACAGTCAAGGGCCCCAGCATTTT.

The chain employs TRBV5-4 and TRBJ2-7, with TRBD1 identical over 7 bases. Losses at the gene ends were 4 bases for V and 9 bases for J; bases not matched to a gene: 7. CDR1 is SGHNT and CDR2 is YYREEE in the germline V gene (reference sequence). The CDR3 length is 12 residues. The CDR3 loop is CASSVTGLGQYF. CDR3 nucleotide sequence: TGTGCCAGCAGCGTGACAGGGTTGGGGCAGTACTTC.

Concerning this clone: The junction departs from the called germline gene at one end, perhaps through a read error. V usage is TRBV9 and J usage is TRBJ1-1; D gene uncertain. This CDR3 has 14 amino acids. Germline assignment: CDR1 SGDLS and CDR2 YYNGEE. In DNA form, the CDR3 reads TGTGCCGGCAGCCGGGAACCTGGGGACACTGAAGCTTTCTTT. Translating gives CAGSREPGDTEAFF.

This chain uses TRBV6-6 with TRBJ2-2; the match to TRBD2 covers 12 bases. This CDR3 is built from 16 residues. V was pared by 6 bases and J by 1 base, with 3 bases of the junction left unmatched. Germline CDR1 MNHNY, CDR2 SVGAGI (reference sequence). The CDR3 here is CASRILAGGNTGELFF. For the CDR3, the DNA is TGTGCCAGCAGAATACTAGCGGGAGGGAACACCGGGGAGCTGTTTTTT.

V is TRBV19 and J is TRBJ2-7; D gene ambiguous. CDR1 LNHDA and CDR2 SQIVND come from the germline V gene (reference sequence). Between the trimmed V and J ends, which lost 3 bases and 7 bases, there was a span of 10 bases. There are 12 residues in the CDR3. The CDR3 DNA sequence: TGTGCCAGTAGTATTATGGGTGGAGAGCAGTACTTC. Encoded protein: CASSIMGGEQYF.